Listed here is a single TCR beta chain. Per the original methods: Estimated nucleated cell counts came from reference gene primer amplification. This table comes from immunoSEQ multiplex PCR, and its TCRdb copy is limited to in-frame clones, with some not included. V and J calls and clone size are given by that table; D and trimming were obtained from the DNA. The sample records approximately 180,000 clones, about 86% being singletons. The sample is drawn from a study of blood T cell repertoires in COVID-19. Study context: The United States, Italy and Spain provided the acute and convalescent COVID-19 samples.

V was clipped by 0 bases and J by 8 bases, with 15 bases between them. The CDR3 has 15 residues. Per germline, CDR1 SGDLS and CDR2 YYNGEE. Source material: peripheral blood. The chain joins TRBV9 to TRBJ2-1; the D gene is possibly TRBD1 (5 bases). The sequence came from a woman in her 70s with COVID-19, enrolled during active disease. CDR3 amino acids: CASSVGGLNGDEQFF. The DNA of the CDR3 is TGTGCCAGCAGCGTAGGGGGCCTTAACGGCGATGAGCAGTTCTTC.